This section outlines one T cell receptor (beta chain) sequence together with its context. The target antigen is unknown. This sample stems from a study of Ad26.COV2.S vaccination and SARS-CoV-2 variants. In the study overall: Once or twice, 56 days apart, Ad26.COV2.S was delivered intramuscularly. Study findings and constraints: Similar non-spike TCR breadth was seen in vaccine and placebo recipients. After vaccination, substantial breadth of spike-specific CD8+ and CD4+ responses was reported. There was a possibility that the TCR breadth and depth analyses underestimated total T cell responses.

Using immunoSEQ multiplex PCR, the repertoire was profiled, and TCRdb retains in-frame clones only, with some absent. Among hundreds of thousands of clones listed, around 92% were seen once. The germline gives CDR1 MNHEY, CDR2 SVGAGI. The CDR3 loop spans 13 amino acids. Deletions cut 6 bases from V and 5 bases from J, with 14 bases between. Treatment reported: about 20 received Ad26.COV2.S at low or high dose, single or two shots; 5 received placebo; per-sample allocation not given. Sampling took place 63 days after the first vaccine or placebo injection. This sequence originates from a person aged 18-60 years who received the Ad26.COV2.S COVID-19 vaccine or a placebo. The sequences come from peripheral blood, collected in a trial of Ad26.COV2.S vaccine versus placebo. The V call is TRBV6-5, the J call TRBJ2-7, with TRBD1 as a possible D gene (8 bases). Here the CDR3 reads CASSSTGGDEQYF. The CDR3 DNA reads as TGTGCCAGCAGCTCAACAGGGGGGGACGAGCAGTACTTC.